A selection of T cell receptor beta chains follows, all from one sample in a study of post-analysis software for immune sequencing data. TCRdb ran MiXCR on the PCR reads and lists one entry per CDR3 protein. The profile shows approximately 660,000 distinct CDR3 sequences, 55% to 70% of them singletons. Source material: blood. Receptors originate from a girl aged 2 to 9 with multiple sclerosis. The CDR3 runs from the conserved cysteine through the conserved F or W.

v_gene	CDR3aa
TRBV6-2/TRBV6-3	CASSSQGALKETQYF
TRBV2	CASSDVGSYTF
TRBV7-3	CASSLNSGYNEQFF
TRBV18	CASSPNRDNYGYTF
TRBV7-2	CASSRMGAREQFF
TRBV6-5	CASSYSEGANVLTF
TRBV7-9	CASSLVERSGNYTF
TRBV6-5	CASKTVNSYNEQFF
TRBV5-6	CASSFSGTSGYNEQFF
TRBV5-1	CASSTGAYNEQFF
TRBV7-2	CASSSPRSEQFF
TRBV29-1	CSVVPTTDGKNIQYF